The 22 T cell receptor beta chains given below trace back to one sample, sequenced in a study of patients and donors after allogeneic stem cell transplantation. Each CDR3 protein is one row after TCRdb ran MiXCR on the RT-PCR reads. This table has about 1,600 distinct CDR3 sequences, 7.2% appearing once. The specimen was blood, either unsorted or a sorted T cell fraction (not recorded which). The source is a human donor who was either an allogeneic HSCT recipient or a stem cell or donor lymphocyte infusion donor (not recorded which). It is not recorded whose cells these are; they may come from a transplant donor.

By share of the sample, this clonotype is large. The chain has TRBV27 and TRBJ2-4; 8 positions match TRBD2. CDR3 length equals 16 residues. V shed 6 bases, J shed 2 bases, and the junction held 9 bases outside the gene matches. Germline V gene sequence: CDR1 MNHEY, CDR2 SMNVEV (reference sequence). This CDR3 reads CASSPGGQLTKNIQYF. CDR3 sequence (DNA): TGTGCCAGCAGCCCGGGGGGGCAACTAACCAAAAACATTCAGTACTTC.

This clonotype was seen more than once but under ten times. As DNA, the CDR3 is TGTGCCAGCAGCTTGGCGACAGGGCGGTCAAGCTACACCTTC. It yields the protein CASSLATGRSSYTF. V usage is TRBV9 and J usage is TRBJ1-2; the match to TRBD1 covers 7 bases. The V gene end was trimmed by 4 bases and the J gene end by 9 bases; junction bases not matched to a gene: 12. CDR1 is SGDLS, CDR2 YYNGEE, per germline. CDR3 size: 14 residues.

The chain links TRBV12-3 or TRBV12-4 to TRBJ2-3; possibly TRBD1 or TRBD2 for D (5 bases each). V was pared by 8 bases and J by 1 base, with 13 bases between. CDR3 length: 14 residues. The CDR3: CASLDGGGTDTQYF. The CDR3 coding sequence is TGTGCCAGCCTAGATGGGGGAGGCACAGATACGCAGTATTTT.

The V and J genes are TRBV10-3 and TRBJ1-2; D gene uncertain. Trimming left V 2 bases short and J 7 bases short, with 14 bases between. This CDR3 has 14 amino acids. Germline-derived CDR1 and CDR2 are ENHRY and SYGVKD. CDR3 residues: CAISEMNSLAGYTF. DNA of the CDR3: TGTGCCATCAGTGAGATGAACAGCTTAGCTGGCTACACCTTC.

By its share, this clonotype is large. This chain connects TRBV9 to TRBJ2-7; D is possibly TRBD1 (6 bases). The CDR3 spans 14 residues. Per the germline V gene, CDR1 is SGDLS and CDR2 is YYNGEE. V lost 0 bases, J lost 4 bases, and 11 bases lay in between. The CDR3 coding sequence is TGTGCCAGCAGCGTAGGAGGGGGACCTTACGAGCAGTACTTC. Protein: CASSVGGGPYEQYF. Using reference TRBV9 and TRBJ2-7 for the parts outside the CDR3, the full variable domain is DSGVTQTPKHLITATGQRVTLRCSPRSGDLSVYWYQQSLDQGLQFLIQYYNGEERAKGNILERFSAQQFPDLHSELNLSSLELGDSALYFCASSVGGGPYEQYFGPGTRLTVT.

By proportion, this clonotype is medium-sized. The chain recombines TRBV5-4 with TRBJ2-7; D not certain. The CDR3 loop spans 14 amino acids. Trimming cost V 1 base and J 0 bases, with 8 bases left between them. Germline V gene sequence: CDR1 SGHNT, CDR2 YYREEE (reference sequence). The CDR3, as DNA: TGTGCCAGCAGCTTGTCAGGAAGCTCCTACGAGCAGTACTTC. Protein sequence: CASSLSGSSYEQYF. The variable domain in full, completed from reference TRBV5-4 and TRBJ2-7, reads ETGVTQSPTHLIKTRGQQVTLRCSSQSGHNTVSWYQQALGQGPQFIFQYYREEENGRGNFPPRFSGLQFPNYSSELNVNALELDDSALYLCASSLSGSSYEQYFGPGTRLTVT.

By sample fraction, this clonotype is large. The CDR3 region is CASSLGKAGVHTQYF. CDR3 bases: TGTGCCAGCAGCTTAGGAAAAGCGGGCGTTCATACGCAGTATTTT. This rearrangement joins TRBV7-2 to TRBJ2-3; maybe TRBD2 (6 bases). The V end was cut by 1 base, the J end by 7 bases, with 15 bases between. In germline, CDR1 is SGHTA, CDR2 FQGNSA. The CDR3 runs to 15 residues.

This clonotype is medium-sized (0.01 to 0.1%). The chain has TRBV5-5 and TRBJ2-5, with a weak D call TRBD1 (6 bases). The V end was cut by 4 bases, the J end by 1 base, with 11 bases between. There are 14 residues in the CDR3. The germline V gene has CDR1 SGHKS and CDR2 YYEKEE (reference sequence). CDR3 bases: TGTGCCAGCAGCACGGACAGCGCCCAAGAGACCCAGTACTTC. Protein: CASSTDSAQETQYF.

This clonotype qualifies as large. The gene calls are TRBV11-3 and TRBJ2-1; D is unresolved. Germline values: CDR1 SGHNT, CDR2 YENEEA. V was trimmed by 5 bases and J by 8 bases, leaving 13 bases between them. The CDR3 is made up of 13 amino acids. The CDR3, as DNA: TGTGCCAGCAGCCCCGTTCGTGTCGATGAGCAGTTCTTC. It encodes CASSPVRVDEQFF.

This clonotype is judged medium-sized (0.01 to 0.1%). The CDR3 region is CSADTGGKDTQYF. CDR3 coding DNA: TGCAGTGCCGATACAGGGGGTAAAGATACGCAGTATTTT. The V gene is TRBV20-1, the J gene TRBJ2-3; 8 nucleotides agree with TRBD1. CDR1 is DFQATT and CDR2 is SNEGSKA in the germline V gene (reference sequence). The CDR3 is 13 amino acids. V lost 6 bases to trimming and J lost 5 bases; unmatched junction nucleotides: 7.

Judged by abundance, this clonotype is medium-sized. The chain combines TRBV11-2 with TRBJ2-1; TRBD1 agrees at 7 bases. The germline CDR1 and CDR2 sequences are SGHAT and FQNNGV. There are 17 residues in the CDR3. V dropped 4 bases and J dropped 5; count of bases not matched to a gene: 14. Here the CDR3 reads CASSSPKDRALDNEQFF. CDR3 sequence (DNA): TGTGCCAGCAGCTCACCTAAAGACAGGGCCCTTGACAATGAGCAGTTCTTC.

This clonotype occurred a few times. This sequence joins TRBV21-1 and TRBJ2-5; no DNA check was done on the table's D call, TRBD1. TRBV21-1 corresponds to a pseudogene. There are 16 residues in the CDR3. For the CDR3, the DNA is TGTGCCAGCAGCCCTCGGACAGGAGACATCCAGGAGACCCAGTACTTC. Translation: CASSPRTGDIQETQYF.

This clonotype was detected a few times. The gene calls are TRBV20-1 and TRBJ2-7; TRBD2 might be the D (6 bases). Germline CDR1 is DFQATT and CDR2 is SNEGSKA (reference sequence). V lost 4 bases to trimming and J lost 0 bases, with 10 bases between them. The CDR3 has 13 amino acids. CDR3 nucleotide sequence: TGCAGTGCTAATGGGGGGAGCTCCTACGAGCAGTACTTC. Translating it yields CSANGGSSYEQYF.

This clonotype is labeled large. The chain combines TRBV7-9 with TRBJ2-7; D not certain. The CDR3 contains 12 residues. CDR1 and CDR2 from the germline V gene are SEHNR and FQNEAQ (reference sequence). V was shortened by 3 bases and J by 5 bases, with 8 bases between the two germline ends. The CDR3 DNA reads TGTGCCAGCAGCTTGTCGAGGAACGAGCAGTACTTC. Protein: CASSLSRNEQYF.

This clonotype is judged medium-sized (0.01 to 0.1%). CDR3 bases: TGCGCCAGCAGCTTTACCCGGGGAACCGGGACAGATACGCAGTATTTT. Its translation is CASSFTRGTGTDTQYF. The gene calls are TRBV5-1 and TRBJ2-3, with D possibly TRBD2 on 5 matching bases. Germline CDR1 is SGHRS and CDR2 is YFSETQ. V gave up 2 bases and J gave up 3 bases, with 16 bases separating them. This CDR3 has 16 residues.

V gene TRBV20-1 combines with J gene TRBJ2-3, with 7 bases fitting TRBD1. Germline V CDR1 and CDR2: DFQATT, SNEGSKA (reference sequence). V trimming: 0 bases; J trimming: 4 bases; junction bases outside the gene matches: 7. This CDR3 is 15 amino acids long. The CDR3 here is CSARDQGTASDTQYF. The CDR3 coding sequence is TGCAGTGCTAGAGATCAGGGGACAGCCTCAGATACGCAGTATTTT.

This clonotype occurred a few times. The chain recombines TRBV12-3 or TRBV12-4 with TRBJ1-2, with 10 positions matching TRBD1. Trimming removed 2 bases from V and 7 bases from J; junction bases left unmatched: 4. This CDR3 is 14 amino acids long. The DNA of the CDR3 is TGTGCCAGCAGTTTAAGACAGGGGGCGCTTGGCTACACCTTC. It encodes CASSLRQGALGYTF.

By its share, this clonotype is medium-sized. The chain has TRBV19 and TRBJ2-2, with D uncertain. CDR1 and CDR2 from the germline V gene are LNHDA and SQIVND (reference sequence). Trimming stripped 8 bases from V and 1 base from J, with 8 bases between. The CDR3 is made up of 13 amino acids. In nucleotides, the CDR3 is TGTGCCAGTCAAGGTCAGAACACCGGGGAGCTGTTTTTT. It translates to CASQGQNTGELFF. The whole variable domain, remainder taken from reference TRBV19 and TRBJ2-2, is DGGITQSPKYLFRKEGQNVTLSCEQNLNHDAMYWYRQDPGQGLRLIYYSQIVNDFQKGDIAEGYSVSREKKESFPLTVTSAQKNPTAFYLCASQGQNTGELFFGEGSRLTVL.

The chain links TRBV5-1 to TRBJ2-1, with 10 bases identical to TRBD1. This CDR3 has 15 amino acids. Germline V gives CDR1 SGHRS, CDR2 YFSETQ. J was trimmed by 5 bases and V by 2 bases; bases with no gene match: 4. The CDR3 DNA follows: TGCGCCAGCAGCTTTACCGGGACAGGGGACAATGAGCAGTTCTTC. Translation: CASSFTGTGDNEQFF.

A few counts support this clonotype. V usage is TRBV7-7 and J usage is TRBJ2-1; D may correspond to TRBD1 or TRBD2 (5 bases each). The CDR3 extends over 14 amino acids. The germline V and J ends were trimmed by 1 base and 7 bases, with 11 bases remaining between them. Germline CDR1 and CDR2: SSHAT and FNYEAQ (reference sequence). The CDR3 bases are TGTGCCAGCAGCTTAGACGGGACCAGAAATGAGCAGTTCTTC. As protein: CASSLDGTRNEQFF.

This clonotype qualifies as medium-sized. This rearrangement joins TRBV5-1 to TRBJ2-6; TRBD1 aligns across 8 bases. V dropped 4 bases and J dropped 4; count of bases not matched to a gene: 7. The CDR3 totals 16 residues. Germline values: CDR1 SGHRS, CDR2 YFSETQ. CDR3 protein: CASSLDRVQGANVLTF. The DNA of the CDR3 is TGCGCCAGCAGCCTGGACAGGGTTCAAGGGGCCAACGTCCTGACTTTC.

The CDR3 nucleotides read TGTGCCAGCAGCTTTGACAGGGGGCAAGAGACCCAGTACTTC. This encodes CASSFDRGQETQYF. This chain links TRBV7-2 with TRBJ2-5; TRBD1 aligns across 9 bases. This CDR3 comprises 14 residues. J gave up 2 bases and V 3 bases, and 1 base lay outside the gene matches. Germline V CDR1 and CDR2: SGHTA, FQGNSA. The whole variable domain, remainder taken from reference TRBV7-2 and TRBJ2-5, is GAGVSQSPSNKVTEKGKDVELRCDPISGHTALYWYRQSLGQGLEFLIYFQGNSAPDKSGLPSDRFSAERTGGSVSTLTIQRTQQEDSAVYLCASSFDRGQETQYFGPGTRLLVL.